These 17 T cell receptor beta chains were sequenced from one sample in a study of blood T cell repertoires in COVID-19. Here immunoSEQ multiplex PCR was the method, and the copy in TCRdb shows in-frame clones only, minus some. This table has around 480,000 clones, around 88% appearing once. The sequencing input was peripheral blood. The receptor source for this set is a woman in her 50s with COVID-19, enrolled during active disease.

This clone has only a few counts. The same CDR3 arises from other DNA sequences in this sample as well. The J gene is TRBJ1-3, the V gene TRBV5-1; TRBD1 is a possible D gene (6 bases). The CDR3 covers 15 residues. V dropped 2 bases and J dropped 0 bases, with 9 bases sitting between them. CDR1 is SGHRS, CDR2 YFSETQ, per germline. CDR3 sequence reads: CASSLQGSSGNTIYF. The CDR3 DNA sequence: TGCGCCAGCAGCTTACAGGGAAGCTCTGGAAACACCATATATTTT.

The chain uses TRBV30 and TRBJ1-2; 7 positions match TRBD1. Losses at the gene ends were 0 bases for V and 0 bases for J; bases not matched to a gene: 1. Looked up from germline, CDR1 is GTSNPN and CDR2 is SVGIG (reference sequence). This CDR3 spans 14 amino acids. Here the CDR3 DNA reads TGTGCCTGGAGTGTAGGGGGCTCTAACTATGGCTACACCTTC. It encodes CAWSVGGSNYGYTF.

V usage is TRBV11-1 and J usage is TRBJ2-2, with D possibly being TRBD2 (5 bases). With 6 bases removed from V and 1 base from J, the gap between germline ends came to 9 bases. CDR3 length: 14 amino acids. Germline loops: CDR1 SGHAT, CDR2 FQDESV (reference sequence). CDR3 bases: TGTGCCAGCAGTTCTGGACTGAACACCGGGGAGCTGTTTTTT. The encoded protein is CASSSGLNTGELFF. Complete variable domain (other parts from reference TRBV11-1 and TRBJ2-2): EAEVAQSPRYKITEKSQAVAFWCDPISGHATLYWYRQILGQGPELLVQFQDESVVDDSQLPKDRFSAERLKGVDSTLKIQPAELGDSAMYLCASSSGLNTGELFFGEGSRLTVL.

This chain uses TRBV6-6 with TRBJ1-1; weak D call: TRBD1 (5 bases). This CDR3 has 13 residues. The germline V and J ends were trimmed by 5 bases and 1 base, with 8 bases remaining between them. Germline assignment: CDR1 MNHNY and CDR2 SVGAGI (reference sequence). The CDR3 loop is CASSRGQNTEAFF. The CDR3 DNA reads as TGTGCCAGCAGTCGCGGACAGAACACTGAAGCTTTCTTT.

V and J are TRBV9 and TRBJ2-3; no firm D call. Trimming pared 0 bases from V and 2 bases from J, leaving 7 bases between. Germline V gene lookup returns CDR1 SGDLS and CDR2 YYNGEE. The CDR3 contains 14 residues. The CDR3 loop reads CASSVAPYTDTQYF. DNA of the CDR3: TGTGCCAGCAGCGTAGCACCCTACACAGATACGCAGTATTTT.

The CDR3 spells CASSRPGISYEQYF. The CDR3 region has the DNA TGTGCCAGCAGCCGACCGGGAATCTCCTACGAGCAGTACTTC. V gene TRBV11-2 combines with J gene TRBJ2-7, with TRBD2 as a possible D gene (5 bases). CDR3 length: 14 amino acids. The V end lost 5 bases, the J end lost 0 bases, and 11 bases lay between the germline ends. Germline V gene sequence: CDR1 SGHAT, CDR2 FQNNGV.

This clone was picked up a small number of times. The chain employs TRBV5-1 and TRBJ2-2; 7 bases agree with TRBD1. Germline V CDR1 and CDR2: SGHRS, YFSETQ. CDR3 length: 14 residues. Trimming took 0 bases from V and 6 from J; bases not matched to a gene: 2. The CDR3: CASSLGQGSGELFF. DNA of the CDR3: TGCGCCAGCAGCTTGGGACAGGGTTCCGGGGAGCTGTTTTTT.

The chain carries TRBV5-6 and TRBJ2-1; the D gene is possibly TRBD1 (6 bases). Germline values: CDR1 SGHDT, CDR2 YYEEEE. This CDR3 spans 14 amino acids. The germline V and J ends were trimmed by 4 bases and 8 bases, with 16 bases remaining between them. The CDR3 coding sequence is TGTGCCAGCAGCAGGGGGACATTTCTAGATGAGCAGTTCTTC. Translation: CASSRGTFLDEQFF.

Only a few counts were recorded for this clone. The rearrangement links TRBV7-3 to TRBJ1-6; D is undetermined. Looked up from germline, CDR1 is SGHTA and CDR2 is FQGTGA. CDR3 length equals 15 residues. V was clipped by 3 bases and J by 11 bases, with 17 bases between them. The CDR3 is CASSFVVGKRAPLHF. The CDR3 DNA reads TGTGCCAGCAGCTTCGTTGTGGGGAAGCGGGCACCCCTCCACTTT.

The rearrangement links TRBV3-1 (or the pseudogene TRBV3-2) to TRBJ1-1, with D maybe TRBD1 (6 bases). Germline V gene lookup returns CDR1 LGHDT and CDR2 YNNKEL (reference sequence). Trimming took off 5 bases at V and 2 bases at J, with 15 bases between the two ends. The CDR3 covers 15 residues. This chain's CDR3 is CASSVTGTRNTEAFF. Written as DNA, the CDR3 is TGTGCCAGCAGCGTAACCGGGACACGAAACACTGAAGCTTTCTTT.

The V call is TRBV5-1, the J call TRBJ2-5; the D gene is possibly TRBD1 (5 bases). Germline CDR1 and CDR2: SGHRS and YFSETQ. The CDR3 runs to 14 residues. With 1 base removed from V and 7 bases from J, the gap between germline ends came to 14 bases. The CDR3 nucleotides read TGCGCCAGCAGCTTGAATGCTAGGCAGGGGACCCAGTACTTC. Its protein product is CASSLNARQGTQYF.

The chain joins TRBV29-1 to TRBJ1-1, with no clear D. The germline CDR1 and CDR2 sequences are SQVTM and ANQGSEA. The V and J ends lost 7 bases and 2 bases respectively, with 14 bases between them. The CDR3 runs to 13 residues. For the CDR3, the DNA is TGCAGCGCGTTCAGCGGCTTAAACACTGAAGCTTTCTTT. The encoded protein is CSAFSGLNTEAFF. The full variable domain, rest sourced from reference TRBV29-1 and TRBJ1-1, is SAVISQKPSRDICQRGTSLTIQCQVDSQVTMMFWYRQQPGQSLTLIATANQGSEATYESGFVIDKFPISRPNLTFSTLTVSNMSPEDSSIYLCSAFSGLNTEAFFGQGTRLTVV.

This chain links TRBV7-9 with TRBJ2-2; no definite D call. From germline, CDR1 is SEHNR and CDR2 FQNEAQ (reference sequence). The CDR3 is made up of 12 amino acids. The ends were cut back, 6 bases at V and 2 bases at J, with 4 bases in the middle. The CDR3 DNA reads as TGTGCCAGCAGTTATAACACCGGGGAGCTGTTTTTT. This sequence encodes CASSYNTGELFF.

The genes are TRBV6-1 and TRBJ2-3; 14 bases map to TRBD2. Germline assignment: CDR1 MNHNS and CDR2 SASEGT. V gave up 2 bases and J gave up 4 bases; unmatched junction bases: 11. This CDR3 is built from 19 residues. The DNA of the CDR3 is TGTGCCAGCAGTGAACAACCCCCGGGACTAGCGGGGGTGTCAGATACGCAGTATTTT. Amino acid sequence: CASSEQPPGLAGVSDTQYF.

The rearrangement links TRBV7-6 to TRBJ2-1; possible D gene TRBD2, 6 bases. The V end lost 5 bases, the J end lost 9 bases, and 14 bases lay between the germline ends. Germline CDR1 reads SGHVS; CDR2 reads FNYEAQ. The CDR3 loop spans 13 amino acids. The CDR3 DNA follows: TGTGCCAGCAGCGGAACCGGAGGGGTTGAGCAGTTCTTC. This sequence encodes CASSGTGGVEQFF.

The chain employs TRBV6-5 and TRBJ1-2; D uncertain. This CDR3 has 13 residues. The germline CDR1 and CDR2 sequences are MNHEY and SVGAGI. V lost 9 bases and J lost 4, with 15 bases in between. CDR3 amino acids: CASRGTARYGYTF. For the CDR3, the DNA is TGTGCCAGTCGGGGTACAGCTCGCTATGGCTACACCTTC.

The genes are TRBV30 and TRBJ2-2; 7 bases agree with TRBD1. The J segment lost 5 bases and the V segment lost 4 bases, leaving 19 bases of the junction unmatched. Germline V gene sequence: CDR1 GTSNPN, CDR2 SVGIG (reference sequence). This CDR3 spans 18 amino acids. This chain's CDR3 is CAWNTNLWDRPLTGELFF. In nucleotides, the CDR3 is TGTGCCTGGAATACGAATCTCTGGGACAGACCTTTAACCGGGGAGCTGTTTTTT.